This is a list of T cell receptor beta chains from one sample in a study of CD8+ T cells in alopecia areata. Sequencing used immunoSEQ multiplex PCR; TCRdb keeps in-frame clones, though not all of them. The sample lists approximately 63,000 clones; about three fifths were seen once. Sample: CD8+ T cells sorted from blood, taken at week 0. The receptors stem from a human donor with alopecia areata. Each CDR3 is given with its conserved first and last residue. D genes are given only for firm matches. Size tells how often a clone was seen (once, few, many) or the class of an expanded clone, and some rows leave it out.

v_call: TRBV28
j_call: TRBJ2-2
clone_size: NA
d_call: TRBD1
cdr3_nt: TGTGCCAGCAGCCCCAGGGGGCCAAACACCGGGGAGCTGTTTTTT
cdr3_aa: CASSPRGPNTGELFF

v_call: TRBV28
j_call: TRBJ2-7
clone_size: few
d_call: NA
cdr3_nt: TGTGCCAGCAGACCCCCGGGGGGCGCGTACGAGCAGTACTTC
cdr3_aa: CASRPPGGAYEQYF

v_call: TRBV9
j_call: TRBJ2-7
clone_size: NA
d_call: NA
cdr3_nt: TGTGCCAGCAGCGTAGGAGGAGCGGCCTACGAGCAGTACTTC
cdr3_aa: CASSVGGAAYEQYF

v_call: TRBV9
j_call: TRBJ2-7
clone_size: once
d_call: TRBD2
cdr3_nt: TGTGCCAGCAGCGTACAGGCGGGGGGCTACGAGCAGTACTTC
cdr3_aa: CASSVQAGGYEQYF

v_call: TRBV15
j_call: TRBJ1-1
clone_size: NA
d_call: NA
cdr3_nt: TGTGCCACCAGCAGAGAGGGGGTAAACACTGAAGCTTTCTTT
cdr3_aa: CATSREGVNTEAFF

v_call: TRBV30
j_call: TRBJ2-1
clone_size: NA
d_call: TRBD2
cdr3_nt: TGTGCCTGGAGTGTAATTACGGGAGGGACGGATGAGCAGTTCTTC
cdr3_aa: CAWSVITGGTDEQFF

v_call: TRBV5-6
j_call: TRBJ1-1
clone_size: NA
d_call: TRBD1
cdr3_nt: TGTGCCAGCAGCTTGGGACAGGGAATTTATGCGGGAGCTTTCTTT
cdr3_aa: CASSLGQGIYAGAFF

v_call: TRBV4-3
j_call: TRBJ2-7
clone_size: few
d_call: TRBD1
cdr3_nt: TGCGCCAGCAGCCAAGGACAGGGGGCCTACGAGCAGTACTTC
cdr3_aa: CASSQGQGAYEQYF

v_call: TRBV2
j_call: TRBJ2-7
clone_size: NA
d_call: NA
cdr3_nt: TGTGCCATTCCCACCGGATCCTACGAGCAGTACTTC
cdr3_aa: CAIPTGSYEQYF

v_call: TRBV7-6
j_call: TRBJ1-2
clone_size: NA
d_call: NA
cdr3_nt: TGTGCCAGCAGCTCCCTTCTGGGCGGCTACACCTTC
cdr3_aa: CASSSLLGGYTF

v_call: TRBV27
j_call: TRBJ1-5
clone_size: NA
d_call: NA
cdr3_nt: TGTGCCAGCAGCCCGGACAGCAGCAATCAGCCCCAGCATTTT
cdr3_aa: CASSPDSSNQPQHF

v_call: TRBV10-3
j_call: TRBJ1-5
clone_size: once
d_call: TRBD1
cdr3_nt: TGTGCCATCAGTGACGGGACAGGGGGACAGCCCCAGCATTTT
cdr3_aa: CAISDGTGGQPQHF

v_call: TRBV4-3
j_call: TRBJ2-4
clone_size: NA
d_call: NA
cdr3_nt: TGCGCCAGCAGCCCCTCTCACTATAACATTCAGTACTTC
cdr3_aa: CASSPSHYNIQYF

v_call: TRBV29-1
j_call: TRBJ1-2
clone_size: NA
d_call: NA
cdr3_nt: TGCAGCGTTGAAGAGGGGGAGAGCTATGGCTACACCTTC
cdr3_aa: CSVEEGESYGYTF

v_call: TRBV6-5
j_call: TRBJ2-1
clone_size: NA
d_call: NA
cdr3_nt: TGTGCCAGCAGTCGGAGGGAATCCTACAATGAGCAGTTCTTC
cdr3_aa: CASSRRESYNEQFF

v_call: TRBV2
j_call: TRBJ2-3
clone_size: few
d_call: TRBD2
cdr3_nt: TGTGCCAGCAGTGATGGGACTAGCGGGAGTGGGTTCGCAGATACGCAGTATTTT
cdr3_aa: CASSDGTSGSGFADTQYF

v_call: TRBV7-3
j_call: TRBJ2-1
clone_size: NA
d_call: NA
cdr3_nt: TGTGCCAGCAGCTTAGACAGCTACAATGAGCAGTTCTTC
cdr3_aa: CASSLDSYNEQFF

v_call: TRBV19
j_call: TRBJ1-5
clone_size: NA
d_call: NA
cdr3_nt: TGTGCCTCCAGGGCGGATGGGAGGAGTAGTCAGCCCCAGCATTTT
cdr3_aa: CASRADGRSSQPQHF

v_call: TRBV7-9
j_call: TRBJ2-7
clone_size: NA
d_call: NA
cdr3_nt: TGTGCCAGCAGCCCTCCCTCCGCAGCAGGGGAGCAGTACTTC
cdr3_aa: CASSPPSAAGEQYF

v_call: TRBV5-8
j_call: TRBJ2-1
clone_size: NA
d_call: TRBD2
cdr3_nt: TGTGCCAGCAGCTTGCTGGCGGGAGATGAGCAGTTCTTC
cdr3_aa: CASSLLAGDEQFF

v_call: TRBV19
j_call: TRBJ1-5
clone_size: NA
d_call: NA
cdr3_nt: TGTGCCAGTACTTTACAGGAGGATCAGCCCCAGCATTTT
cdr3_aa: CASTLQEDQPQHF

v_call: TRBV29-1
j_call: TRBJ2-1
clone_size: few
d_call: TRBD2
cdr3_nt: TGCAGCGTTGAAGACCCTTTAGCGGGGGGGCTTAATGAGCAGTTCTTC
cdr3_aa: CSVEDPLAGGLNEQFF

v_call: TRBV27
j_call: TRBJ1-2
clone_size: NA
d_call: NA
cdr3_nt: TGTGCCAGCAGTCAAGGGGGCTATGGCTACACCTTC
cdr3_aa: CASSQGGYGYTF

v_call: TRBV5-4
j_call: TRBJ2-2
clone_size: NA
d_call: NA
cdr3_nt: TGTGCCAGCAGCTTGAGAGGGTCGGACGGGGAGCTGTTTTTT
cdr3_aa: CASSLRGSDGELFF

v_call: TRBV6-5
j_call: TRBJ2-7
clone_size: NA
d_call: TRBD1
cdr3_nt: TGTGCCAGCAGCTATGGGACAGGGGTCGAGCAGTACTTC
cdr3_aa: CASSYGTGVEQYF

v_call: TRBV4-3
j_call: TRBJ2-7
clone_size: NA
d_call: NA
cdr3_nt: TGCGCCAGCAGCCAAGAACCCTGGAAATCGCAGTACTTC
cdr3_aa: CASSQEPWKSQYF

v_call: TRBV5-1
j_call: TRBJ2-1
clone_size: few
d_call: NA
cdr3_nt: TGCGCCAGCAGCTTGGCACTAGCTATGAATGAGCAGTTCTTC
cdr3_aa: CASSLALAMNEQFF

v_call: TRBV29-1
j_call: TRBJ2-1
clone_size: NA
d_call: TRBD2
cdr3_nt: TGCAGCGTTGAAGATCTACTAGCGGGTACTTACAATGAGCAGTTCTTC
cdr3_aa: CSVEDLLAGTYNEQFF

v_call: TRBV7-2
j_call: TRBJ2-7
clone_size: NA
d_call: NA
cdr3_nt: TGTGCCAGCAGCTTAGGGTCGCTGGTGTCCTACGAGCAGTACTTC
cdr3_aa: CASSLGSLVSYEQYF

v_call: TRBV18
j_call: TRBJ2-7
clone_size: NA
d_call: TRBD2
cdr3_nt: TGTGCCAGCTCATCCGACTCTAGCGGGGTCTCCTACGAGCAGTACTTC
cdr3_aa: CASSSDSSGVSYEQYF

v_call: TRBV25-1
j_call: TRBJ1-1
clone_size: NA
d_call: NA
cdr3_nt: TGTGCCACCTCGCGACTAGCTTTCTTT
cdr3_aa: CATSRLAFF

v_call: TRBV6-5
j_call: TRBJ2-1
clone_size: NA
d_call: NA
cdr3_nt: TGTGCCATCAGTGAGTCCCAGCTCCCCAATGAGCAGTTCTTC
cdr3_aa: CAISESQLPNEQFF

v_call: TRBV25-1
j_call: TRBJ2-1
clone_size: NA
d_call: NA
cdr3_nt: TGTGCCAGCAGTTTGAGCTCATCTGAGCAGTTCTTC
cdr3_aa: CASSLSSSEQFF

v_call: TRBV7-9
j_call: TRBJ2-7
clone_size: NA
d_call: TRBD1
cdr3_nt: TGTGCCAGCGGAGACAGGACAGGGCACTACGAGCAGTACTTC
cdr3_aa: CASGDRTGHYEQYF

v_call: TRBV7-3
j_call: TRBJ2-1
clone_size: few
d_call: NA
cdr3_nt: TGTGCCAGCAGCTCCATTGGAGGTACAGGAATACAGTTCTTC
cdr3_aa: CASSSIGGTGIQFF

v_call: TRBV7-8
j_call: TRBJ2-2
clone_size: few
d_call: NA
cdr3_nt: TGTGCCAGCAGCTTAGTACTGGGGGGGAACACCGGGGAGCTGTTTTTT
cdr3_aa: CASSLVLGGNTGELFF

v_call: TRBV27
j_call: TRBJ2-2
clone_size: NA
d_call: TRBD1
cdr3_nt: TGTGCCAGCAGTATCACAGGGGTCACCGGGGAGCTGTTTTTT
cdr3_aa: CASSITGVTGELFF

v_call: TRBV6-5
j_call: TRBJ2-7
clone_size: NA
d_call: NA
cdr3_nt: TGTGCCAGCAGTTACTCGAATCCGAGGGACGAGCAGTACTTC
cdr3_aa: CASSYSNPRDEQYF

v_call: TRBV5-1
j_call: TRBJ2-5
clone_size: NA
d_call: TRBD2
cdr3_nt: TGCGCCAGCAGCCCCTTAGCGGGGGTACTATCTCAAGAGACCCAGTACTTC
cdr3_aa: CASSPLAGVLSQETQYF

v_call: TRBV7-9
j_call: TRBJ1-2
clone_size: NA
d_call: NA
cdr3_nt: TGTGCCAGCAGCTTAGCAGGCGGGCTGGTAAACTATGGCTACACCTTC
cdr3_aa: CASSLAGGLVNYGYTF

v_call: TRBV10-3
j_call: TRBJ2-7
clone_size: NA
d_call: TRBD2
cdr3_nt: TGTGCCATCAAACTAGCGGGGGAGTACGAGCAGTACTTC
cdr3_aa: CAIKLAGEYEQYF

v_call: TRBV4-1
j_call: TRBJ1-5
clone_size: NA
d_call: NA
cdr3_nt: TGCGCCAGCAGCCCCGAGCGGAATCAGCCCCAGCATTTT
cdr3_aa: CASSPERNQPQHF

v_call: TRBV4-3
j_call: TRBJ2-7
clone_size: once
d_call: TRBD2
cdr3_nt: TGCGCCAGCAGCCAAGATCTAGGACTAGCGGGGCCGTCCTACGAGCAGTACTTC
cdr3_aa: CASSQDLGLAGPSYEQYF

v_call: TRBV27
j_call: TRBJ1-2
clone_size: NA
d_call: TRBD1
cdr3_nt: TGTGCCAGCAGGACAGGGAATGGCTACACCTTC
cdr3_aa: CASRTGNGYTF

v_call: TRBV6-5
j_call: TRBJ2-2
clone_size: once
d_call: NA
cdr3_nt: TGTGCCGCCAATGGCGGGGGCCTAACCGGGGAGCTGTTTTTT
cdr3_aa: CAANGGGLTGELFF

v_call: TRBV5-5
j_call: TRBJ1-5
clone_size: once
d_call: NA
cdr3_nt: TGTGCCAGCAGCTTGACAGGGCTTTATCAGCCCCAGCATTTT
cdr3_aa: CASSLTGLYQPQHF

v_call: TRBV18
j_call: TRBJ1-2
clone_size: NA
d_call: NA
cdr3_nt: TGTGCCAGCTCACCAGCTGTAGGGGTGGACTATGGCTACACCTTC
cdr3_aa: CASSPAVGVDYGYTF

v_call: TRBV19
j_call: TRBJ2-1
clone_size: NA
d_call: TRBD1
cdr3_nt: TGTGCCAGTAGTATCCAAGGGACAGGCTACAATGAGCAGTTCTTC
cdr3_aa: CASSIQGTGYNEQFF

v_call: TRBV9
j_call: TRBJ2-1
clone_size: once
d_call: TRBD1
cdr3_nt: TGTGCCAGCAGCGCGCGGGACAGGGAGAGGAATGAGCAGTTCTTC
cdr3_aa: CASSARDRERNEQFF

v_call: TRBV4-3
j_call: TRBJ2-1
clone_size: NA
d_call: TRBD2
cdr3_nt: TGCGCCAGCAGCCAACGGGTTATTTGGCTAGCGGGAGGCAATGAGCAGTTCTTC
cdr3_aa: CASSQRVIWLAGGNEQFF

v_call: TRBV7-9
j_call: TRBJ2-5
clone_size: NA
d_call: NA
cdr3_nt: TGTGCCAGCAGCAACCACGAGGAGACCCAGTACTTC
cdr3_aa: CASSNHEETQYF

v_call: TRBV7-2
j_call: TRBJ2-3
clone_size: NA
d_call: NA
cdr3_nt: TGTGCCAGCAGCTACGTGACTAGAGCGCAGTATTTT
cdr3_aa: CASSYVTRAQYF

v_call: TRBV4-2
j_call: TRBJ2-1
clone_size: NA
d_call: NA
cdr3_nt: TGTGCCAGCAGCCTGAGCTCCTACAATGAGCAGTTCTTC
cdr3_aa: CASSLSSYNEQFF